This T cell receptor beta chain was sequenced during a study of CD8 T cells in ankylosing spondylitis. Findings and limits, study-wide: Several of the motif variants were reported before in synovial fluid and blood from reactive arthritis. CD8+ by phenotype, disease-linked clones were relatively rare in peripheral blood. Ankylosing spondylitis blood appeared to be characterized by a TCR beta motif of fewer than ten highly homologous variants. In ankylosing spondylitis patients, matched synovial fluid reportedly showed significant enrichment of disease-linked clones.

The CDR3 is 12 amino acids. Germline lookup yields CDR1 SNHLY and CDR2 FYNNEI. V lost 4 bases, J lost 15 bases, and 16 bases lay in between. This clonotype was seen a few times. Its antigen remains unidentified. 5'-RACE, quantitative and with molecular barcodes, yielded the TCR beta libraries. TCRdb re-derived calls from the 5' RACE reads in MiXCR, one entry per CDR3 protein. The sample carries about 540,000 distinct CDR3 sequences, approximately 12% recorded once. Sequenced sample: blood, either unsorted or a sorted T cell fraction (not recorded which). This rearrangement joins TRBV2 to TRBJ2-1, with D perhaps matching TRBD2 (7 bases). The receptor was derived from a male donor with ankylosing spondylitis. The DNA for the CDR3 is TGTGCCAGCAGTGGGGAGGGGGAGCGGATGTTCTTC. It encodes CASSGEGERMFF.